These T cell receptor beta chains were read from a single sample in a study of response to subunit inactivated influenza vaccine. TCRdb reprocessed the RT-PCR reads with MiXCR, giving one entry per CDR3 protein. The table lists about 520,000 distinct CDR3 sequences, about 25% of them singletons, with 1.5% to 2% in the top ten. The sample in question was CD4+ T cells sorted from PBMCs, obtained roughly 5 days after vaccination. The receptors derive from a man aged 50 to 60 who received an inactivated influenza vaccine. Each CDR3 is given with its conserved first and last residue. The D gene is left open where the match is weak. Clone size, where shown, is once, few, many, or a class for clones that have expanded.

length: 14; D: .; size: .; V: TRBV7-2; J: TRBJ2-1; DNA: TGTGCCAGCAGCTTACGGCCCGATGGGGATGAGCAGTTCTTC; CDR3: CASSLRPDGDEQFF
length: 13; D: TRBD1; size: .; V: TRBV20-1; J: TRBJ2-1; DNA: TGCAGTGCTCGGACAGGTTTAGGCAATGAGCAGTTCTTC; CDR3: CSARTGLGNEQFF
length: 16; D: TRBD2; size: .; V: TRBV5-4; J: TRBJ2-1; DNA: TGTGCCAGCAGCTTGGAGCTACTAGCGGTGGGCAATGAGCAGTTCTTC; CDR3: CASSLELLAVGNEQFF
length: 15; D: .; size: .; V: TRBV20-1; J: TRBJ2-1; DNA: TGCAGTGCTAGAGTTGGAGGTGGGCTATACAATGAGCAGTTCTTC; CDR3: CSARVGGGLYNEQFF
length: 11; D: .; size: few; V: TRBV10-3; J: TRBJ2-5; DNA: TGTGCCATCAGAGAGGGCGAGACCCAGTACTTC; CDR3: CAIREGETQYF
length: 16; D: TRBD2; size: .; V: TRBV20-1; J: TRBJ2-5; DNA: TGCAGTGCTTTCCCCCTGACTAGCGGGGGATGGGAGACCCAGTACTTC; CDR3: CSAFPLTSGGWETQYF
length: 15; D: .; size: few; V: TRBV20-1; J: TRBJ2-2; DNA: TGCAGTGCTACCACTCCGGAGGGCGGCACCGGGGAGCTGTTTTTT; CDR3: CSATTPEGGTGELFF
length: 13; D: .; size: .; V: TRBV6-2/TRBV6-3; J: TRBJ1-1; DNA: TGTGCCAGCGGAAAGACAGTGAGGACTGAAGCTTTCTTT; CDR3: CASGKTVRTEAFF
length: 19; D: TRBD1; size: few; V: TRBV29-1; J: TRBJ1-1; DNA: TGCAGCGTTGTGGGGAAGTGGGGACAGGGATCCCGACTGAACACTGAAGCTTTCTTT; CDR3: CSVVGKWGQGSRLNTEAFF
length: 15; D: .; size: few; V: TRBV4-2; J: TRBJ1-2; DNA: TGTGCCAGCAGCCACGGGCAGGTAGCTAACTATGGCTACACCTTC; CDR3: CASSHGQVANYGYTF
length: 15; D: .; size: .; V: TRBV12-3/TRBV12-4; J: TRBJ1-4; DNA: TGTGCCAGCAGGATCTTAGACACGCGAGGAGAAAAACTGTTTTTT; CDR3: CASRILDTRGEKLFF
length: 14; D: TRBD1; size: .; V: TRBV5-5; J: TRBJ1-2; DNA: TGTGCCAGCAGCTTGCCCCAGGGGGCAGGAGGCTACACCTTC; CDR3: CASSLPQGAGGYTF
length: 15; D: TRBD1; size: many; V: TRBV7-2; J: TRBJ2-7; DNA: TGTGCCAGCAGCTCCCAGACAGGGGGCGGCTACGAGCAGTACTTC; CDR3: CASSSQTGGGYEQYF
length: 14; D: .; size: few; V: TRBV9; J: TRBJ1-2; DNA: TGTGCCAGCAGCGTAGAACACGGGCGGGGTGGCTACACCTTC; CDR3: CASSVEHGRGGYTF
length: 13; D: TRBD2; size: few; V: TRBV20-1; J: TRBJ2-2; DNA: TGCAGTGCTAGTCGCCGGGGGGCCGGGGAGCTGTTTTTT; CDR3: CSASRRGAGELFF
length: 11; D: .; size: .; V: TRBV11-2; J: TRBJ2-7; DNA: TGTGCCAGCAGCCCGGGAGTCCGGCAGTACTTC; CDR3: CASSPGVRQYF
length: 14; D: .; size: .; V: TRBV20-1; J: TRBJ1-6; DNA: TGCAGTGCTACCCTGGGGGGAGGAAATTCACCCCTCCACTTT; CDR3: CSATLGGGNSPLHF
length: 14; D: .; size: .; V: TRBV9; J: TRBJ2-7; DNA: TGTGCCAGCAGCACCAGCGCTGTGGACTACGACAAGTACTTC; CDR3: CASSTSAVDYDKYF
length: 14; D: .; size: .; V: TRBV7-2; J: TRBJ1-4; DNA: TGTGCCAGCAGCTTAGGAGCAGGGGATGAAAAACTGTTTTTT; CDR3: CASSLGAGDEKLFF
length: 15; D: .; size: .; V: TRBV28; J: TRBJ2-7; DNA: TGTGCCAGCAGTCCCACACTATTACTAGGCTACGAGCAGTACTTC; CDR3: CASSPTLLLGYEQYF
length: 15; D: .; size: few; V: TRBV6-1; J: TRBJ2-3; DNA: TGTGCCAGCAGTCAAACCGGGAGCAGCACAGATACGCAGTATTTT; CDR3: CASSQTGSSTDTQYF
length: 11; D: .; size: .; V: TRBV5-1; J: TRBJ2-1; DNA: TGCGCCAGCAGCTTGGCCAGGGAGCAGTTCTTC; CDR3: CASSLAREQFF
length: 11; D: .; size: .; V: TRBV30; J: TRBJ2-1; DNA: TGTGCCTGCGACAGGTACAATGAGCAGTTCTTC; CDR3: CACDRYNEQFF
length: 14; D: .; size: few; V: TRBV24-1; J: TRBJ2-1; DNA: TGTGCCACCAGCGGACGGAGCTCCTACAATGAGCAGTTCTTC; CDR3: CATSGRSSYNEQFF